This is a list of T cell receptor beta chains from one sample in a study of OX40 agonist ivuxolimab in advanced cancers. Sequencing was performed with immunoSEQ multiplex PCR; in TCRdb, only in-frame clones are kept and a portion is missing. The table has about 79,000 clones, around 85% seen once. The sequencing used CD4+ or CD8+ T cells sorted from blood, collected in a trial of the OX40 agonist ivuxolimab. These receptors came from an adult with an advanced solid tumor such as melanoma, head and neck, liver or kidney cancer. The CDR3 runs from the conserved cysteine through the conserved F or W. The order of the fields is J gene, D gene, V gene, clone size, CDR3 protein, CDR3 DNA. A D gene is named only where the DNA matches it firmly. Rows give clone size only sometimes, using once, few, many, or a class for an expanded clone.

TRBJ2-7,-,TRBV7-3,-,CASSFSHEGGRHEQYF,TGTGCCAGCAGCTTTTCCCACGAAGGGGGGCGCCACGAGCAGTACTTC
TRBJ2-6,-,TRBV5-4,-,CASSPESSGANVLTF,TGTGCCAGCAGCCCTGAGAGCTCTGGGGCCAACGTCCTGACTTTC
TRBJ2-2,-,TRBV7-2,-,CASSLSGDTGELFF,TGTGCCAGCAGCTTATCTGGGGATACCGGGGAGCTGTTTTTT
TRBJ2-2,TRBD1,TRBV11-2,-,CASRLFRRQGATGELFF,TGTGCCAGCAGGTTATTCAGAAGACAGGGCGCGACCGGGGAGCTGTTTTTT
TRBJ1-5,-,TRBV4-2,-,CASSQLTGLGKPQHF,TGTGCCAGCAGCCAGCTAACAGGGTTGGGGAAGCCCCAGCATTTT
TRBJ1-1,-,TRBV10-3,-,CAISNDATGDTEAFF,TGTGCCATCAGTAACGACGCTACGGGGGACACTGAAGCTTTCTTT
TRBJ2-3,TRBD1,TRBV9,once,CASSVSGGQGATDTQYF,TGTGCCAGCAGCGTGAGTGGGGGACAGGGGGCTACAGATACGCAGTATTTT
TRBJ1-2,-,TRBV14,-,CASSQVNGGLYGYTF,TGTGCCAGCAGCCAAGTTAACGGGGGCCTCTATGGCTACACCTTC
TRBJ1-2,TRBD1,TRBV4-2,-,CASSRWEEGASEGYTF,TGTGCCAGCAGCCGCTGGGAGGAGGGGGCGTCGGAAGGCTACACCTTC
TRBJ1-1,-,TRBV6-1,-,CASSEAQRSQNTEAFF,TGTGCCAGCAGTGAAGCCCAGCGGTCCCAGAACACTGAAGCTTTCTTT
TRBJ1-4,TRBD1,TRBV28,-,CASSLQGAWVVFF,TGTGCCAGCAGTTTACAGGGGGCTTGGGTTGTGTTTTTT
TRBJ2-5,-,TRBV19,-,CASSIDNYGETQYF,TGTGCCAGTAGTATAGATAACTACGGAGAGACCCAGTACTTC
TRBJ1-4,-,TRBV28,once,CASSQRQDNEKLFF,TGTGCCAGCAGTCAGCGACAGGATAATGAAAAACTGTTTTTT
TRBJ1-4,-,TRBV23-1,-,CASSEFKDGTINEKLFF,TGCGCCAGCAGTGAATTTAAGGACGGCACAATTAATGAAAAACTGTTTTTT
TRBJ1-5,-,TRBV7-2,-,CASSLRLRSGEPQHF,TGTGCCAGCAGCTTACGGCTGCGGTCCGGCGAGCCCCAGCATTTT
TRBJ2-1,-,TRBV9,-,CASSNEGGTYNEQFF,TGTGCCAGCAGCAACGAGGGCGGAACCTACAATGAGCAGTTCTTC
TRBJ2-1,TRBD1,TRBV5-4,-,CASSLNPGQGDNEQFF,TGTGCCAGCAGCTTAAACCCGGGACAGGGTGACAATGAGCAGTTCTTC
TRBJ2-7,TRBD2,TRBV30,once,CAWSTPGLAYEQYF,TGTGCCTGGAGTACCCCCGGACTAGCCTACGAGCAGTACTTC
TRBJ1-3,TRBD1,TRBV5-1,-,CASREGTGRYTIYF,TGCGCCAGCCGGGAGGGGACAGGGAGATACACCATATATTTT
TRBJ2-5,-,TRBV7-2,-,CASSLKGETQYF,TGTGCCAGCAGCTTAAAGGGAGAGACCCAGTACTTC
TRBJ2-1,-,TRBV6-5,once,CASSYSGGPFASGQFF,TGTGCCAGCAGTTACTCTGGCGGGCCTTTCGCGTCGGGTCAGTTCTTC
TRBJ2-3,-,TRBV5-8,-,CASSFDTDTQYF,TGTGCCAGCAGCTTCGACACAGATACGCAGTATTTT
TRBJ1-1,TRBD1,TRBV18,-,CASSPGQGNTEAFF,TGTGCCAGCTCCCCGGGACAGGGGAACACTGAAGCTTTCTTT
TRBJ2-4,-,TRBV7-3,-,CASTEGGKGKNIQYF,TGTGCCAGCACCGAAGGGGGGAAGGGTAAAAACATTCAGTACTTC
TRBJ2-7,TRBD2,TRBV7-9,-,CASSPSGGEAYEQYF,TGTGCCAGCAGCCCCTCGGGGGGGGAAGCCTACGAGCAGTACTTC
TRBJ2-3,-,TRBV12-5,once,CASGLAGLRAQYF,TGTGCTAGTGGTTTAGCCGGGCTCCGGGCGCAGTATTTT
TRBJ2-1,TRBD2,TRBV27,-,CASSMGTSGIEQFF,TGTGCCAGCAGCATGGGGACTAGCGGGATAGAGCAGTTCTTC
TRBJ1-1,-,TRBV2,-,CASSLEVNTEAFF,TGTGCCAGCAGCCTCGAGGTCAACACTGAAGCTTTCTTT
TRBJ2-7,-,TRBV27,-,CASRAQTYEQYF,TGTGCCAGCAGGGCCCAGACCTACGAGCAGTACTTC